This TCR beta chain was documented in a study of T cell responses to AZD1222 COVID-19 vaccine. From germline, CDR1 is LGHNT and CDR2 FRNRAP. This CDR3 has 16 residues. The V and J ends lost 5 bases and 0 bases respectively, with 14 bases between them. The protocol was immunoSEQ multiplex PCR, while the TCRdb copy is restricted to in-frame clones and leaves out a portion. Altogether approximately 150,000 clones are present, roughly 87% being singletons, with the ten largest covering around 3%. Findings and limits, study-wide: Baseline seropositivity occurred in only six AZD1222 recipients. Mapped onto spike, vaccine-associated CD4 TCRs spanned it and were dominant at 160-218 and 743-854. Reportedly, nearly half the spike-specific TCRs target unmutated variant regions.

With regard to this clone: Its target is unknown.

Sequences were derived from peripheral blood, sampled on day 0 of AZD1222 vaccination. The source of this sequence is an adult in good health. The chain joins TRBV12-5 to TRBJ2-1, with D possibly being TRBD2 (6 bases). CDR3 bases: TGTGCTAGTGGTCCCCTCCCTAGCGACTCCTACAATGAGCAGTTCTTC. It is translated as CASGPLPSDSYNEQFF.